These 8 T cell receptor beta chains came from one sample sequenced in a study of early T cells in non-severe SARS-CoV-2 infection (dated by TCRdb to the early 2020s). The library came from 5' RACE. TCRdb lists the instrument as NextSeq 500. TCRdb cleaned the public reads at Q25 with fastp, built clones with MiXCR and kept in-frame beta chains. Every entry covers one CDR3 protein and lists the most common genes and DNA from its rows. A total of some 39,000 distinct CDR3 sequences appear in this sample, nearly 7.5% of them only once. The ten largest clones take up around 7.9% of the sample. Sequenced input: whole blood. The receptors shown here come from an adult who was a healthcare worker with PCR-confirmed SARS-CoV-2 infection or an uninfected control (not recorded which).

In this sample, this clonotype turned up a few times. The chain employs TRBV28 and TRBJ2-3; 8 nucleotides agree with TRBD1. V gave up 6 bases and J gave up 2 bases; unmatched junction bases: 10. Germline CDR1 MDHEN, CDR2 SYDVKM. The CDR3 is made up of 16 amino acids. CDR3 in DNA: TGTGCCAGCAGCCCGTACAGGGGGAAAAACACAGATACGCAGTATTTT. It is translated as CASSPYRGKNTDTQYF.

Only one count was recorded for this clonotype. The gene calls are TRBV5-1 and TRBJ2-7, with D unresolved. Germline V CDR1 and CDR2: SGHRS, YFSETQ. V dropped 2 bases and J dropped 5 bases, with 14 bases sitting between them. The CDR3 is made up of 14 amino acids. The CDR3 spells CASSFGQAHDEQYF. The CDR3 coding sequence is TGCGCCAGCAGCTTCGGGCAGGCCCACGACGAGCAGTACTTC.

In this sample, this clonotype turned up a few times. The chain joins TRBV18 to TRBJ2-7; the match to TRBD1 covers 8 bases. The V gene's germline CDR1 is KGHSH and CDR2 LQKENI. J was trimmed by 3 bases and V by 0 bases; bases with no gene match: 4. CDR3 length: 15 amino acids. CDR3 nucleotide sequence: TGTGCCAGCTCACCACCGTGGACAGGGAGCTACGAGCAGTACTTC. Protein product: CASSPPWTGSYEQYF.

This clonotype was recorded many times. This chain links TRBV19 with TRBJ1-4, with TRBD1 matching over 7 bases. V dropped 1 base and J dropped 8; count of bases not matched to a gene: 10. Germline lookup yields CDR1 LNHDA and CDR2 SQIVND (reference sequence). The CDR3 length is 16 residues. The CDR3 is CASSIVRGRAGEKLFF. The CDR3 coding sequence is TGTGCCAGTAGTATAGTGAGGGGGCGCGCAGGCGAAAAACTGTTTTTT.

In its sample, this clonotype was seen a few times. This chain links TRBV10-3 with TRBJ1-1; D remains ambiguous. CDR1 and CDR2 from the germline V gene are ENHRY and SYGVKD. V was pared by 2 bases and J by 4 bases, with 14 bases between. There are 15 residues in the CDR3. CDR3 in DNA: TGTGCCATCAGTGAGACAAGTCCGGGCCTCACTGAAGCTTTCTTT. Protein sequence: CAISETSPGLTEAFF.

The chain uses TRBV5-1 and TRBJ1-5, with unresolved D. The CDR3 length is 15 residues. Germline CDR1 SGHRS, CDR2 YFSETQ. V lost 8 bases to trimming and J lost 0 bases, with 15 bases between them. The CDR3 loop reads CASRFDHLSNQPQHF. The CDR3 bases are TGCGCCAGTCGCTTCGACCACCTTAGCAATCAGCCCCAGCATTTT.

The J gene is TRBJ2-7, the V gene TRBV28, with 9 bases matching TRBD1. Germline V gene lookup returns CDR1 MDHEN and CDR2 SYDVKM. This CDR3 comprises 16 residues. V was pared by 5 bases and J by 3 bases, with 11 bases of the junction left unmatched. The CDR3 reads CASSILPGQGVYEQYF. The CDR3 DNA is TGTGCCAGCAGTATTCTTCCGGGACAGGGTGTCTACGAGCAGTACTTC.

This clonotype was detected only a few times. The J gene is TRBJ1-4, the V gene TRBV18; tentatively, D is TRBD1 (5 bases). Between the trimmed V and J ends, which lost 2 bases and 1 base, there was a span of 14 bases. Germline CDR1 and CDR2: KGHSH and LQKENI. The CDR3 totals 17 residues. The DNA for the CDR3 is TGTGCCAGCTCACCAAGCCGAGGGGTCGGAACTAATGAAAAACTGTTTTTT. Residues: CASSPSRGVGTNEKLFF.